Below are 8 T cell receptor beta chains sequenced from a single sample in a study of B cell selection in AIRE deficiency. Sorted regulatory T cells were CD4-positive, CD25-high and CD127-low or negative. The data were produced by immunoSEQ multiplex PCR, yet TCRdb's version contains in-frame clones alone and is incomplete. The sample yields 20,000 to 25,000 clones, around 93% seen once. Sequenced sample: Tregs sorted from PBMCs. The receptors here all came from a human donor with AIRE deficiency.

The chain employs TRBV5-1 and TRBJ2-2; perhaps D is TRBD1 or TRBD2 (5 bases each). The V end lost 4 bases, the J end lost 3 bases, and 19 bases lay between the germline ends. Germline assignment: CDR1 SGHRS and CDR2 YFSETQ. There are 17 residues in the CDR3. In DNA form, the CDR3 reads TGCGCCAGCAGCCCTCGGGGCTTCGGGCTACACACCGGGGAGCTGTTTTTT. This encodes CASSPRGFGLHTGELFF.

The rearrangement uses TRBV10-3 and TRBJ2-7, with D possibly matching TRBD2 (5 bases). Germline lookup yields CDR1 ENHRY and CDR2 SYGVKD. Trimming shortened V by 6 bases and J by 6 bases, and 12 bases separated the two germline ends. This CDR3 is built from 12 residues. The CDR3 loop reads CAIREELAEQYF. CDR3 nucleotides: TGTGCCATCAGGGAGGAACTTGCCGAGCAGTACTTC.

The DNA of the CDR3 is TGTGCCAGCAGCGAGGGACAGGGGTCTGGAAACACCATATATTTT. This gives the protein CASSEGQGSGNTIYF. The chain has TRBV11-3 and TRBJ1-3; 10 nucleotides match TRBD1. The germline gives CDR1 SGHNT, CDR2 YENEEA. The CDR3 sequence is 15 residues long. V trimming: 5 bases; J trimming: 1 base; junction bases outside the gene matches: 2.

CDR3 bases: TGTGCCAGCAGCTTTATGGGTAGTGGTACGCAGTATTTT. It yields the protein CASSFMGSGTQYF. The rearrangement uses TRBV5-6 and TRBJ2-3; D gene uncertain. Germline loops: CDR1 SGHDT, CDR2 YYEEEE. The CDR3 is made up of 13 amino acids. Trimming stripped 2 bases from V and 8 bases from J, with 12 bases between.

This chain uses TRBV28 with TRBJ1-2; possible D gene TRBD1, 5 bases. Trimming cost V 10 bases and J 4 bases, with 16 bases left between them. Germline V gene sequence: CDR1 MDHEN, CDR2 SYDVKM. The length of the CDR3 is 13 residues. CDR3 protein: CATRTGGRYGYTF. The DNA of the CDR3 is TGTGCCACCAGGACGGGGGGTCGCTATGGCTACACCTTC.

This chain uses TRBV2 with TRBJ2-2; D ambiguous. The CDR3 has 15 residues. Looked up from germline, CDR1 is SNHLY and CDR2 is FYNNEI. V was pared by 6 bases and J by 0 bases, with 11 bases between. CDR3 coding DNA: TGTGCCAGCAGGGGAAGGGTTTCGAACACCGGGGAGCTGTTTTTT. Protein product: CASRGRVSNTGELFF.

V is TRBV19 and J is TRBJ2-4; a weak D match, TRBD1 (6 bases). V was shortened by 8 bases and J by 1 base, with 21 bases between the two germline ends. CDR1 is LNHDA, CDR2 SQIVND, per germline (reference sequence). CDR3 length: 17 residues. CDR3 loop: CASGQSPYSRAKNIQYF. CDR3 DNA sequence: TGTGCCAGTGGACAGTCGCCCTACTCGAGGGCCAAAAACATTCAGTACTTC.

A single count supports this clone. V and J are TRBV18 and TRBJ2-5; no firm D call. The CDR3 contains 13 residues. Per germline, CDR1 KGHSH and CDR2 LQKENI. V was trimmed by 2 bases and J by 14 bases, leaving 18 bases between them. CDR3 bases: TGTGCCAGCTCACCAATCCTCACGTATCCCAGATACTTC. Its translation is CASSPILTYPRYF.